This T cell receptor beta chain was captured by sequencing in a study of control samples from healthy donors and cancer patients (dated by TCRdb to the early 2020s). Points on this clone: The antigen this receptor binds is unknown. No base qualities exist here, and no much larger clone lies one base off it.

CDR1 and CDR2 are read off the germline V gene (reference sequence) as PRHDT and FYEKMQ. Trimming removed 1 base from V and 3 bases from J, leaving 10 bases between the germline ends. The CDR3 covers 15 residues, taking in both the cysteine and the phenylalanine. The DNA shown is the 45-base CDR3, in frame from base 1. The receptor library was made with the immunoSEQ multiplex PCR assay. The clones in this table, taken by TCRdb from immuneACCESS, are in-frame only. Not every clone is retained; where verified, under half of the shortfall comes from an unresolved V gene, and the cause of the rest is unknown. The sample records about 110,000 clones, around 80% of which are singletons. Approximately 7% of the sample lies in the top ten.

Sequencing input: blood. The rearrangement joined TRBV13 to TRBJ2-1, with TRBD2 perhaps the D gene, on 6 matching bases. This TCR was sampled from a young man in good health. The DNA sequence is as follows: TGTGCCAGCAGCTTAGTGGGGGGTCGCTACAATGAGCAGTTCTTC. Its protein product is CASSLVGGRYNEQFF.